Given below is one T cell receptor (beta chain) in context. Its antigen remains unidentified. A junction boundary mismatches the germline segment, possibly from a read error. This entry belongs to a study of T-cell memory formation after mild COVID-19. TCRdb re-derived calls from the 5' RACE reads in MiXCR, one entry per CDR3 protein. The table records roughly 200,000 distinct CDR3 sequences, approximately 20% of them present only once. The CDR3 is 14 amino acids. Notes on the study in general: Most CD4+ clones that shrank were in CM and EM, while CD8+ ones turned up in EMRA. Pre-infection memory carried some responding clones, suggesting that cross-reactive memory joined. Clones that got smaller from day 15 to 85 had even CD4/CD8, while clones growing later tipped toward CD4+.

Material: PBMCs or a T cell subset sorted from them (not recorded which). The gene calls are TRBV12-3 or TRBV12-4 and TRBJ2-7; 7 bases are a match to TRBD1. The clonotype originates from an adult woman who had mild COVID-19 (a few samples of this study predate the infection). Cell type and time point are not known. The CDR3 DNA reads TGTGCCAGCAGTTTCAGGGGGACCACCTACGAGAAGTACTTC. This codes for CASSFRGTTYEKYF.